This T cell receptor (beta chain) was recovered during a study of vaccination effects on CD4 cells after COVID-19. Study in general: Post-vaccine sampling took place a median of 72 days after the second dose.

Following culture for around 10 days, CD4+ T cells were isolated. Infection dated between March and December 2020, before the Alpha, Beta and Delta variants reached the United States. Two-dose BNT162b2 or mRNA-1273 vaccination was given to participants. Turning to this clone: No antigen is known for it.

Method: immunoSEQ multiplex PCR; TCRdb's copy keeps in-frame clones and lacks some. Of roughly 30,000 clones listed, approximately 81% are singletons. The CDR3 is made up of 16 amino acids. The V gene end was trimmed by 5 bases and the J gene end by 1 base; junction bases not matched to a gene: 10. From germline, CDR1 is SGHVS and CDR2 FQNEAQ. This specimen was CD4+ T cells from PBMCs cultured without peptide, taken after COVID-19 vaccination. This sequence was found in a human donor who had a prior SARS-CoV-2 infection. V is TRBV7-8 and J is TRBJ2-5; 7 bases fit TRBD2. The CDR3 DNA reads as TGTGCCAGCAGCCGAGGGGAGGGGTCGGGCCAAGAGACCCAGTACTTC. Translated, it gives CASSRGEGSGQETQYF. The full variable domain, with the rest looked up from reference TRBV7-8 and TRBJ2-5, is GAGVSQSPRYKVAKRGQDVALRCDPISGHVSLFWYQQALGQGPEFLTYFQNEAQLDKSGLPSDRFFAERPEGSVSTLKIQRTQQEDSAVYLCASSRGEGSGQETQYFGPGTRLLVL.